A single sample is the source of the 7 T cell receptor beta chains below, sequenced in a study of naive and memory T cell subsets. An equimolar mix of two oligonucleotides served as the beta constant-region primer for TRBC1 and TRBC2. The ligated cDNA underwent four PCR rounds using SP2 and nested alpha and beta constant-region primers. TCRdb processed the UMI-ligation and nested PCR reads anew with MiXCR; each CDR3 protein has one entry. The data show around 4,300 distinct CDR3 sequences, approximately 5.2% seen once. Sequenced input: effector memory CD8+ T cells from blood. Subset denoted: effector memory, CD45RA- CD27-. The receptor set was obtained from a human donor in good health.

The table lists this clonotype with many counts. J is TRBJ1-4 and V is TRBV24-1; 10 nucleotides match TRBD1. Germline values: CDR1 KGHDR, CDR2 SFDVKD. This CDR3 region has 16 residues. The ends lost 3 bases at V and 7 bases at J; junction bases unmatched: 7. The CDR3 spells CATSDPRQGASEKLFF. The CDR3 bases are TGTGCCACCAGTGATCCAAGACAGGGGGCGAGTGAAAAACTGTTTTTT.

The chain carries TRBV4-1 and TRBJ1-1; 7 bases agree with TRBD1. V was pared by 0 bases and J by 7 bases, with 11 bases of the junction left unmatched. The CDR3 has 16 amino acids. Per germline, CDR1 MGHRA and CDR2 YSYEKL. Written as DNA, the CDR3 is TGCGCCAGCAGCCAAGATGGGGAGGACAGGACGGGTGAAGCTTTCTTT. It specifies CASSQDGEDRTGEAFF.

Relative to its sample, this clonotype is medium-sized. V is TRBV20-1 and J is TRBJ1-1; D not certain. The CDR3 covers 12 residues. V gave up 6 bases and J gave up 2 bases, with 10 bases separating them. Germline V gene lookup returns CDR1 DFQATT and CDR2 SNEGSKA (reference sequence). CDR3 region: CSAFRENTEAFF. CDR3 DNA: TGCAGTGCATTTAGGGAAAACACTGAAGCTTTCTTT.

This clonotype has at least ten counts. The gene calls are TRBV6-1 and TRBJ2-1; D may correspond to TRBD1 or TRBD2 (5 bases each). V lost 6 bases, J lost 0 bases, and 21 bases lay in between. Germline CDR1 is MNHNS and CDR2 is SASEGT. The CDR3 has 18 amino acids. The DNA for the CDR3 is TGTGCCAGCAGGATGGGTCAGGGTGTAGGGAGCTCCTACAATGAGCAGTTCTTC. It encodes CASRMGQGVGSSYNEQFF.

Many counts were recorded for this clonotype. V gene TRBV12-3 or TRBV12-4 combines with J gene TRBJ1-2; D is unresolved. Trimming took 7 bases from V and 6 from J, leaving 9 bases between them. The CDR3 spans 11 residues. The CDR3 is CASTLGDGYTF. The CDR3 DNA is TGTGCCAGCACCCTAGGAGATGGCTACACCTTC.

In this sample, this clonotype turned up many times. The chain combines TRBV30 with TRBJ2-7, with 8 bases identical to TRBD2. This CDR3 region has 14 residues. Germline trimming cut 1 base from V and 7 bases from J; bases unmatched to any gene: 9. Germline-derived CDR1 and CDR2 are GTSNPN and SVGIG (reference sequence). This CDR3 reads CAWSGGGGLGEQYF. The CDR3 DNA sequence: TGTGCCTGGAGTGGGGGCGGGGGGCTAGGTGAGCAGTACTTC.

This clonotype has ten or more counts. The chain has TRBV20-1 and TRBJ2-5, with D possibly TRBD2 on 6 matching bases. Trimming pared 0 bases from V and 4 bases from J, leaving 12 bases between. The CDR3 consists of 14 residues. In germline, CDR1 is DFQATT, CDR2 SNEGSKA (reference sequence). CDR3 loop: CSARDGGTGETQYF. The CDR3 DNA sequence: TGCAGTGCTAGAGACGGAGGGACTGGAGAGACCCAGTACTTC.